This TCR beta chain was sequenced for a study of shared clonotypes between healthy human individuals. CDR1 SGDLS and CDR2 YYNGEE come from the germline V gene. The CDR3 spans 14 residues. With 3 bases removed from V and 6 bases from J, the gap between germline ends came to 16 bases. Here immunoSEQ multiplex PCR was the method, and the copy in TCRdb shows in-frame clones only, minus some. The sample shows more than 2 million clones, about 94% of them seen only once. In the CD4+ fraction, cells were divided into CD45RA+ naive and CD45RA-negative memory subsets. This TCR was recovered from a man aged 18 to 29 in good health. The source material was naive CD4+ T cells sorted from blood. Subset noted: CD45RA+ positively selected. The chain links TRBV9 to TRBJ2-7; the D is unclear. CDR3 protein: CASSGRVDGREQYF. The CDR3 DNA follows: TGTGCCAGCAGCGGCCGGGTAGACGGTCGCGAGCAGTACTTC.